This passage covers 23 T cell receptor beta chains from one sample sequenced in a study of T cells in tumors after PD-1 blockade. Indicated time point: second of two post-therapy site-matched biopsies roughly two months apart. Generated by immunoSEQ multiplex PCR, the TCRdb table keeps only in-frame clones and is missing some. The table has thousands of clones, approximately 60% seen once; the top ten hold roughly 12%. The input for sequencing was tumor tissue, taken after anti-PD-1 treatment. The receptors stem from a human donor with basal cell carcinoma.

The table lists this clone with a few counts. In DNA form, the CDR3 reads TGTGCCAGCAGCTATGGGGGTACAACTAATGAAAAACTGTTTTTT. This encodes CASSYGGTTNEKLFF. This chain joins TRBV7-9 and TRBJ1-4, with D possibly TRBD1 on 5 matching bases. The CDR3 is 15 residues long. The V end lost 4 bases, the J end lost 0 bases, and 9 bases lay between the germline ends. The V gene's germline CDR1 is SEHNR and CDR2 FQNEAQ (reference sequence).

The chain recombines TRBV6-6 with TRBJ2-4; D remains ambiguous. Germline V gene sequence: CDR1 MNHNY, CDR2 SVGAGI (reference sequence). Trimming took off 6 bases at V and 0 bases at J, with 15 bases between the two ends. This CDR3 has 16 amino acids. CDR3 in amino acids: CASSRGRSIAKNIQYF. As DNA, the CDR3 is TGTGCCAGCAGCCGAGGACGGAGTATAGCCAAAAACATTCAGTACTTC.

The J gene is TRBJ1-4, the V gene TRBV7-9; 7 nucleotides line up with TRBD1. The trim removed 6 bases at V and 2 bases at J, leaving 6 bases unmatched. The CDR3 runs 15 residues. Germline CDR1 reads SEHNR; CDR2 reads FQNEAQ (reference sequence). CDR3 DNA: TGTGCCAGCAGTCGTGACAGGGCGACTAATGAAAAACTGTTTTTT. Translation: CASSRDRATNEKLFF.

The chain carries TRBV7-8 and TRBJ2-5; D remains unclear. The germline gives CDR1 SGHVS, CDR2 FQNEAQ. CDR3 length: 11 residues. V was clipped by 5 bases and J by 2 bases, with 3 bases between them. In nucleotides, the CDR3 is TGTGCCAGCAGCCTGCAAGAGACCCAGTACTTC. Its translation: CASSLQETQYF.

The V and J genes are TRBV18 and TRBJ2-2; 7 positions agree with TRBD1. Germline CDR1 KGHSH, CDR2 LQKENI. The CDR3 has 17 amino acids. Trimming cost V 3 bases and J 0 bases; bases outside gene matches: 7. The DNA of the CDR3 is TGTGCCAGCTCACCCCAGACGGGACAGCCGAACACCGGGGAGCTGTTTTTT. Its translation: CASSPQTGQPNTGELFF.

This clone occurred a few times. V gene TRBV5-4 combines with J gene TRBJ2-4; TRBD1 matches 7 bases. Germline-derived CDR1 and CDR2 are SGHNT and YYREEE (reference sequence). V lost 4 bases and J lost 3; bases outside the gene matches: 10. There are 16 residues in the CDR3. The CDR3 sequence: CASSLGQDRLKNIQYF. For the CDR3, the DNA is TGTGCCAGCAGCCTTGGACAGGACCGCCTCAAAAACATTCAGTACTTC.

This clone is medium-sized by share. The V call is TRBV7-2, the J call TRBJ2-1, with 13 bases identical to TRBD2. The junction had 7 bases not matched to a gene; V was cut back by 2 bases and J by 0 bases. In germline, CDR1 is SGHTA, CDR2 FQGNSA. CDR3 length: 19 amino acids. The chain's CDR3 is CASSLSGTSGALSYNEQFF. CDR3 nucleotide sequence: TGTGCCAGCAGCTTATCCGGGACTAGCGGGGCACTCTCCTACAATGAGCAGTTCTTC. Full variable domain (missing parts from reference TRBV7-2 and TRBJ2-1): GAGVSQSPSNKVTEKGKDVELRCDPISGHTALYWYRQSLGQGLEFLIYFQGNSAPDKSGLPSDRFSAERTGGSVSTLTIQRTQQEDSAVYLCASSLSGTSGALSYNEQFFGPGTRLTVL.

This chain connects TRBV2 to TRBJ1-6, with unresolved D. The CDR3 spans 18 residues. The V and J ends lost 0 bases and 0 bases respectively, with 12 bases between them. The V gene's germline CDR1 is SNHLY and CDR2 FYNNEI. The CDR3 loop is CASSEAPPASSYNSPLHF. The CDR3 nucleotides are TGTGCCAGCAGTGAAGCGCCTCCAGCTAGCTCCTATAATTCACCCCTCCACTTT. The full variable domain, completed using reference TRBV2 and TRBJ1-6, is EPEVTQTPSHQVTQMGQEVILRCVPISNHLYFYWYRQILGQKVEFLVSFYNNEISEKSEIFDDQFSVERPDGSNFTLKIRSTKLEDSAMYFCASSEAPPASSYNSPLHFGNGTRLTVT.

This clone was observed a handful of times. The chain employs TRBV19 and TRBJ1-4, with D uncertain. Trimming pared 3 bases from V and 0 bases from J, leaving 11 bases between. Germline CDR1 reads LNHDA; CDR2 reads SQIVND (reference sequence). The CDR3 has 16 residues. The chain's CDR3 is CASSIPSGATNEKLFF. The CDR3 DNA reads as TGTGCCAGTAGTATCCCCTCAGGAGCAACTAATGAAAAACTGTTTTTT. Together with reference TRBV19 and TRBJ1-4, the CDR3 gives the full variable domain: DGGITQSPKYLFRKEGQNVTLSCEQNLNHDAMYWYRQDPGQGLRLIYYSQIVNDFQKGDIAEGYSVSREKKESFPLTVTSAQKNPTAFYLCASSIPSGATNEKLFFGSGTQLSVL.

The chain links TRBV29-1 to TRBJ1-1; D is ambiguous. The CDR3 has 12 residues. Germline loops: CDR1 SQVTM, CDR2 ANQGSEA. The V and J ends lost 3 bases and 1 base respectively, with 6 bases between them. The CDR3 loop is CSVERPNTEAFF. CDR3 coding DNA: TGCAGCGTTGAGAGACCGAACACTGAAGCTTTCTTT.

By sample fraction, this clone is medium-sized. The chain couples TRBV4-2 to TRBJ1-2, with TRBD1 matching 7 bases. The CDR3 sequence is 14 residues long. V lost 1 base, J lost 6 bases, and 5 bases stayed unmatched. Germline CDR1 reads LGHNA; CDR2 reads YNFKEQ. The CDR3 bases are TGTGCCAGCAGCCAAGCAGGGGGGCGGGATGGCTACACCTTC. Translated: CASSQAGGRDGYTF.

The chain links TRBV3-1 (or the pseudogene TRBV3-2) to TRBJ2-1; tentatively, D is TRBD2 (6 bases). Trimming stripped 1 base from V and 1 base from J, with 8 bases between. CDR3 length: 15 residues. Germline assignment: CDR1 LGHDT and CDR2 YNNKEL (reference sequence). In DNA, the CDR3 is TGTGCCAGCAGCCAAGCCGGAGGGTCCTACAATGAGCAGTTCTTC. This translates into CASSQAGGSYNEQFF.

This chain uses TRBV11-2 with TRBJ2-7, with 9 bases that match TRBD2. The CDR3 has 16 residues. V dropped 2 bases and J dropped 2; count of bases not matched to a gene: 7. Germline V CDR1 and CDR2: SGHAT, FQNNGV. DNA for the CDR3: TGTGCCAGCAGCTTAAAGTCCAGCGGGGGGCCCTACGAGCAGTACTTC. Translated, it gives CASSLKSSGGPYEQYF. Supplemented by reference TRBV11-2 and TRBJ2-7, the full variable domain reads EAGVAQSPRYKIIEKRQSVAFWCNPISGHATLYWYQQILGQGPKLLIQFQNNGVVDDSQLPKDRFSAERLKGVDSTLKIQPAKLEDSAVYLCASSLKSSGGPYEQYFGPGTRLTVT.

This chain connects TRBV18 to TRBJ2-3; 9 bases match TRBD1. There are 16 residues in the CDR3. V shed 1 base, J shed 0 bases, and the junction held 2 bases outside the gene matches. The germline gives CDR1 KGHSH, CDR2 LQKENI. Here the CDR3 reads CASSPRGTGSTDTQYF. CDR3 DNA sequence: TGTGCCAGCTCACCACGCGGGACAGGGAGCACAGATACGCAGTATTTT.

The J gene is TRBJ2-2, the V gene TRBV7-2; D is possibly TRBD2 (6 bases). Germline assignment: CDR1 SGHTA and CDR2 FQGNSA. The CDR3 extends over 15 amino acids. V was cut by 1 base and J by 5 bases, with 11 bases left in between. CDR3 nucleotide sequence: TGTGCCAGCAGCTTAGGGGGCGGAGGGACCGGGGAGCTGTTTTTT. Protein product: CASSLGGGGTGELFF.

This chain links TRBV27 with TRBJ1-5; D is possibly TRBD1 (5 bases). The germline CDR1 and CDR2 sequences are MNHEY and SMNVEV (reference sequence). This CDR3 comprises 16 residues. V lost 4 bases, J lost 1 base, and 14 bases lay in between. For the CDR3, the DNA is TGTGCCAGCAGTTCCCTCTCCCAGGGAAGCAATCAGCCCCAGCATTTT. Its protein is CASSSLSQGSNQPQHF.

The V gene is TRBV4-2, the J gene TRBJ2-2; D unresolved. The CDR3 consists of 16 residues. Trimming pared 1 base from V and 6 bases from J, leaving 15 bases between. Per germline, CDR1 LGHNA and CDR2 YNFKEQ. This CDR3 is CASSQVGTTVPGELFF. CDR3 coding DNA: TGTGCCAGCAGCCAAGTCGGAACAACGGTCCCCGGGGAGCTGTTTTTT.

This clone is medium-sized (0.01 to 0.1%) within its sample. The CDR3 DNA reads TGTGCCAGCAGCTTAGGTGGGGGAGGAGGAAACACCATATATTTT. Its protein is CASSLGGGGGNTIYF. This sequence joins TRBV7-8 and TRBJ1-3; D might be TRBD1 (5 bases). Per the germline V gene, CDR1 is SGHVS and CDR2 is FQNEAQ. The V gene lost 1 base and the J gene lost 4 bases, with 11 bases spanning the gap. The CDR3 consists of 15 residues.

The count of this clone is one. V usage is TRBV27 and J usage is TRBJ1-5, with D hard to call. The CDR3 has 13 amino acids. Trimming stripped 3 bases from V and 7 bases from J, with 10 bases between. Germline lookup yields CDR1 MNHEY and CDR2 SMNVEV (reference sequence). The CDR3 is CASSLTWSQPQHF. The CDR3 bases are TGTGCCAGCAGTTTGACATGGAGCCAGCCCCAGCATTTT.

The rearrangement links TRBV5-6 to TRBJ1-4, with D maybe TRBD1 (5 bases). The germline V and J ends were trimmed by 0 bases and 8 bases, with 14 bases remaining between them. CDR3 length: 15 residues. CDR1 and CDR2 from the germline V gene are SGHDT and YYEEEE. The CDR3 loop reads CASSLEHSEGEKLFF. The CDR3 nucleotides are TGTGCCAGCAGCTTGGAACACTCCGAGGGGGAAAAACTGTTTTTT.

The CDR3 here is CASSEARTRTDTQYF. The CDR3 nucleotides read TGTGCCAGCAGTGAAGCAAGGACCCGCACAGATACGCAGTATTTT. The chain has TRBV6-1 and TRBJ2-3; D unresolved. The CDR3 runs to 15 residues. The V and J ends lost 0 bases and 1 base respectively, with 8 bases between them. Germline V gives CDR1 MNHNS, CDR2 SASEGT.

The chain carries TRBV3-1 (or the pseudogene TRBV3-2) and TRBJ1-6, with 9 positions matching TRBD1. The CDR3 has 13 amino acids. Per germline, CDR1 LGHDT and CDR2 YNNKEL (reference sequence). The V segment lost 10 bases and the J segment 7 bases; nucleotides outside the gene matches: 5. For the CDR3, the DNA is TGTGCCACCAGGACAGGGGTAAATTCACCCCTCCACTTT. Translating it yields CATRTGVNSPLHF.

The rearrangement links TRBV30 to TRBJ1-2; D is possibly TRBD1 (6 bases). The CDR3 contains 12 residues. The V end was cut by 2 bases, the J end by 6 bases, with 10 bases between. CDR1 and CDR2 from the germline V gene are GTSNPN and SVGIG (reference sequence). CDR3 protein: CAWSRQVDGYTF. The DNA for the CDR3 is TGTGCCTGGAGTCGACAGGTGGATGGCTACACCTTC.